The 19 T cell receptor beta chains below all came from one sample that was sequenced in a study of T cells in Graves' hyperthyroidism and ophthalmopathy (dated by TCRdb to about 2019). Libraries were built with multiplex PCR. TCRdb lists the instrument as Illumina HiSeq 2000. The TCR beta CDR3 regions were amplified from the RNA transcripts. A first-round RT-PCR of the TCR CDR3 used the HTBI primer set with the Qiagen OneStep RT-PCR kit. The public reads were reanalyzed by TCRdb: fastp trimming at Q25, MiXCR alignment, in-frame beta chains only. Each CDR3 protein gets just one entry, which takes the most common genes and DNA from the rows behind it. For this sample there are 500,000 to 650,000 distinct CDR3 sequences; 15% to 20% appear just once. The top ten constitute 15% to 20% of the sample. Material for sequencing was blood. All receptors derive from a young woman with Graves' ophthalmopathy.

This clonotype was counted at least ten times. The chain recombines TRBV12-3 or TRBV12-4 with TRBJ2-3; D not certain. Trimming pared 3 bases from V and 0 bases from J, leaving 10 bases between. The CDR3 runs to 15 residues. CDR3 in DNA: TGTGCCAGCAGTTTCCCCCGGGCTAGCACAGATACGCAGTATTTT. Protein sequence: CASSFPRASTDTQYF.

The genes are TRBV28 and TRBJ2-7; 11 positions agree with TRBD2. Germline V gene lookup returns CDR1 MDHEN and CDR2 SYDVKM. J lost 2 bases, V lost 6 bases, and 9 bases had no gene match. The CDR3 length is 16 residues. CDR3 bases: TGTGCCAGCAGCCCTCCTAGACTAGCGGGAACCTACGAGCAGTACTTC. This sequence encodes CASSPPRLAGTYEQYF. Full variable domain (remainder filled in from reference TRBV28 and TRBJ2-7): DVKVTQSSRYLVKRTGEKVFLECVQDMDHENMFWYRQDPGLGLRLIYFSYDVKMKEKGDIPEGYSVSREKKERFSLILESASTNQTSMYLCASSPPRLAGTYEQYFGPGTRLTVT.

This clonotype appeared many times. V and J are TRBV7-9 and TRBJ2-5; perhaps TRBD2 as D (5 bases). Germline V gene sequence: CDR1 SEHNR, CDR2 FQNEAQ (reference sequence). V lost 3 bases and J 5 bases, leaving 13 bases between the germline ends. The CDR3 sequence is 14 residues long. The CDR3 protein is CASSFPEARETQYF. The CDR3 DNA reads as TGTGCCAGCAGCTTTCCGGAGGCTCGGGAGACCCAGTACTTC.

This clonotype was seen many times. The rearrangement uses TRBV28 and TRBJ2-7; D gene ambiguous. Germline V CDR1 and CDR2: MDHEN, SYDVKM. The ends were cut back, 6 bases at V and 0 bases at J, with 15 bases in the middle. The CDR3 has 15 amino acids. The CDR3 loop reads CASSEPKALSYEQYF. The CDR3 region has the DNA TGTGCCAGCAGCGAACCCAAGGCACTCTCCTACGAGCAGTACTTC.

Ten or more counts support this clonotype. The chain uses TRBV11-1 and TRBJ2-7; 7 bases are shared with TRBD1. Trimming removed 5 bases from V and 3 bases from J; junction bases left unmatched: 4. CDR1 and CDR2 from the germline V gene are SGHAT and FQDESV (reference sequence). The CDR3 sequence is 13 residues long. This CDR3 reads CASSGQVGYEQYF. The CDR3 bases are TGTGCCAGCAGCGGACAGGTAGGCTACGAGCAGTACTTC.

Only a few counts were recorded for this clonotype. The chain recombines TRBV29-1 with TRBJ1-1; tentative D call: TRBD1 (6 bases). V gave up 7 bases and J gave up 5 bases, with 17 bases separating them. CDR3 length: 13 amino acids. CDR1 and CDR2 (germline): SQVTM, ANQGSEA. CDR3 residues: CSGRTDPKTEAFF. DNA of the CDR3: TGCAGCGGGAGGACAGACCCAAAGACTGAAGCTTTCTTT.

This clonotype was found a few times. V gene TRBV4-1 combines with J gene TRBJ2-7; 7 positions agree with TRBD1. Germline-derived CDR1 and CDR2 are MGHRA and YSYEKL. The V and J ends lost 0 bases and 4 bases, in that order; junction bases with no gene match: 12. This CDR3 is 17 amino acids long. The CDR3 region is CASSQEWGTEGFYEQYF. The CDR3 bases are TGCGCCAGCAGCCAAGAATGGGGGACAGAAGGCTTTTACGAGCAGTACTTC.

The gene calls are TRBV6-7 and TRBJ2-2; tentatively, D is TRBD2 (5 bases). TRBV6-7 is marked as an open reading frame, function uncertain. Trimming took off 11 bases at V and 1 base at J, with 17 bases between the two ends. The CDR3 is made up of 15 amino acids. This chain's CDR3 is CAPAGGSENTGELFF. The CDR3 coding sequence is TGTGCCCCGGCGGGTGGCAGCGAGAACACCGGGGAGCTGTTTTTT.

This clonotype has at least ten counts. The V call is TRBV3-1, the J call TRBJ2-5, with 7 positions matching TRBD2. CDR3 length: 13 residues. V lost 6 bases, J lost 4 bases, and 5 bases stayed unmatched. CDR1 LGHDT and CDR2 YNNKEL come from the germline V gene (reference sequence). CDR3 in DNA: TGTGCCAGCAGACAGCGGGGTGGAGAGACCCAGTACTTC. This sequence encodes CASRQRGGETQYF.

As concerns this clonotype: At one end, the junction sequence differs from germline, possibly due to a read error. The CDR3, as DNA: TGTCCCAGCAGAGGACAGGGAAAAGCTAACTATGGCTACACCTTC. This encodes CPSRGQGKANYGYTF. The genes are TRBV9 and TRBJ1-2, with TRBD1 matching over 8 bases. CDR1 is SGDLS, CDR2 YYNGEE, per germline. The CDR3 spans 15 residues.

In this sample, this clonotype turned up many times. The rearrangement links TRBV2 to TRBJ1-1, with unresolved D. The V gene lost 7 bases and the J gene lost 0 bases, with 6 bases spanning the gap. CDR3 length equals 12 residues. Germline-derived CDR1 and CDR2 are SNHLY and FYNNEI. The CDR3: CASNGLNTEAFF. CDR3 sequence (DNA): TGTGCCAGCAACGGGTTGAACACTGAAGCTTTCTTT.

This clonotype was counted at least ten times. This sequence joins TRBV11-2 and TRBJ2-3; no reliable D call. CDR1 SGHAT and CDR2 FQNNGV come from the germline V gene. Trimming took off 1 base at V and 2 bases at J, with 7 bases between the two ends. CDR3 length: 14 residues. The CDR3 region is CASSLAPNTDTQYF. The CDR3 DNA sequence: TGTGCCAGCAGCTTAGCCCCCAACACAGATACGCAGTATTTT.

This chain uses TRBV7-6 with TRBJ1-4; weak D call: TRBD1 (5 bases). The CDR3 length is 14 residues. V lost 8 bases and J 5 bases, leaving 15 bases between the germline ends. Germline-derived CDR1 and CDR2 are SGHVS and FNYEAQ. The CDR3 reads CASRSGAGNEKLFF. In DNA form, the CDR3 reads TGTGCCAGCCGTAGTGGGGCAGGCAATGAAAAACTGTTTTTT. The full variable domain, in which reference TRBV7-6 and TRBJ1-4 provide the parts outside the CDR3, is GAGVSQSPRYKVTKRGQDVALRCDPISGHVSLYWYRQALGQGPEFLTYFNYEAQQDKSGLPNDRFSAERPEGSISTLTIQRTEQRDSAMYRCASRSGAGNEKLFFGSGTQLSVL.

This clonotype was counted many times. The rearrangement uses TRBV5-5 and TRBJ1-1, with D possibly TRBD1 on 6 matching bases. With 4 bases removed from V and 3 bases from J, the gap between germline ends came to 16 bases. The CDR3 covers 15 residues. In germline, CDR1 is SGHKS, CDR2 YYEKEE (reference sequence). As DNA, the CDR3 is TGTGCCAGCAGCCCGGAGGGGGGGCGACACACTGAAGCTTTCTTT. As protein: CASSPEGGRHTEAFF. The entire variable domain, with the rest obtained from reference TRBV5-5 and TRBJ1-1, is as follows: DAGVTQSPTHLIKTRGQQVTLRCSPISGHKSVSWYQQVLGQGPQFIFQYYEKEERGRGNFPDRFSARQFPNYSSELNVNALLLGDSALYLCASSPEGGRHTEAFFGQGTRLTVV.

This clonotype has a count of ten or more. The rearrangement uses TRBV28 and TRBJ2-5; the D gene is possibly TRBD2 (5 bases). The CDR3 is 16 amino acids. The germline V and J ends were trimmed by 6 bases and 5 bases, with 22 bases remaining between them. The germline V gene has CDR1 MDHEN and CDR2 SYDVKM. The CDR3 DNA reads TGTGCCAGCAGCGGCTCGCCTTTGGGGAGCAGGGAGACCCAGTACTTC. Translated: CASSGSPLGSRETQYF.

This clonotype was seen many times. The chain is built from TRBV20-1 and TRBJ1-1, with 9 bases aligning to TRBD1. This CDR3 has 15 residues. Unmatched junction bases numbered 5, after V lost 3 bases and J lost 0 bases. Per the germline V gene, CDR1 is DFQATT and CDR2 is SNEGSKA (reference sequence). CDR3 sequence reads: CSARLGTGMNTEAFF. CDR3 bases: TGCAGTGCTAGGCTGGGGACAGGGATGAACACTGAAGCTTTCTTT.

This clonotype was recorded a few times. The rearrangement links TRBV2 to TRBJ1-6; TRBD1 aligns across 7 bases. Germline-derived CDR1 and CDR2 are SNHLY and FYNNEI. The CDR3 length is 16 residues. Losses at the gene ends were 5 bases for V and 0 bases for J; bases not matched to a gene: 4. The CDR3 here is CASSRDSSSYNSPLHF. DNA of the CDR3: TGTGCCAGCAGTCGGGACAGCAGCTCCTATAATTCACCCCTCCACTTT. Full variable domain (missing parts from reference TRBV2 and TRBJ1-6): EPEVTQTPSHQVTQMGQEVILRCVPISNHLYFYWYRQILGQKVEFLVSFYNNEISEKSEIFDDQFSVERPDGSNFTLKIRSTKLEDSAMYFCASSRDSSSYNSPLHFGNGTRLTVT.

This clonotype was counted a few times. The V gene is TRBV30, the J gene TRBJ2-7; weak D call: TRBD1 (5 bases). The V and J ends lost 3 bases and 5 bases respectively, with 11 bases between them. Germline V lookup: CDR1 GTSNPN, CDR2 SVGIG (reference sequence). CDR3 length: 12 residues. The CDR3 spells CAWSRDLHEQYF. CDR3 in DNA: TGTGCCTGGAGCAGGGATCTCCACGAGCAGTACTTC.

In this sample, this clonotype turned up a few times. The chain uses TRBV19 and TRBJ2-4; 9 nucleotides agree with TRBD2. CDR3 length equals 15 residues. Germline trimming cut 3 bases from V and 6 bases from J; bases unmatched to any gene: 6. CDR1 LNHDA and CDR2 SQIVND come from the germline V gene (reference sequence). For the CDR3, the DNA is TGTGCCAGTAGTATTAGCGGGGGACTGGGAAACATTCAGTACTTC. Residues: CASSISGGLGNIQYF.